These T cell receptor beta chains were read from a single sample in a study of OX40 agonist ivuxolimab in advanced cancers. Clones were sequenced by immunoSEQ multiplex PCR, and TCRdb holds only the in-frame ones, with some missing. Here the sample spans 65,000 to 95,000 clones, more than 70% being singletons. The sample here was CD4+ or CD8+ T cells sorted from blood, taken in a trial of the OX40 agonist ivuxolimab. The receptors here all came from an adult with an advanced solid tumor such as melanoma, head and neck, liver or kidney cancer. Each CDR3 is given with its conserved first and last residue. The D gene is left open where the match is weak. Clone size is stated in some rows and not others, as once, few, many or a class when expanded.

>TRBJ2-5|-|TRBV15|-
CATSRDSGKAGETQYF
TGTGCCACCAGCAGAGATTCGGGGAAAGCGGGAGAGACCCAGTACTTC
>TRBJ2-5|TRBD1|TRBV7-8|-
CASSGDRGLAQYF
TGTGCCAGCAGCGGGGACAGGGGCTTAGCCCAGTACTTC
>TRBJ2-7|-|TRBV6-5|-
CASSTRGTGEQYF
TGTGCCAGCAGTACCCGGGGGACTGGAGAGCAGTACTTC
>TRBJ2-1|-|TRBV4-2|-
CASSQAWTVGSSYNEQFF
TGTGCCAGCAGCCAAGCGTGGACAGTCGGGAGCTCCTACAATGAGCAGTTCTTC
>TRBJ1-2|TRBD1|TRBV30|few
CAWSFTGGESGYTF
TGTGCCTGGAGTTTTACAGGGGGCGAGTCGGGCTACACCTTC
>TRBJ2-3|-|TRBV4-1|few
CASSQYPRDPITVDTQYF
TGCGCCAGCAGCCAGTACCCCCGGGACCCCATTACGGTAGATACGCAGTATTTT
>TRBJ1-2|-|TRBV7-2|medium-sized
CASSLARDYGYTF
TGTGCCAGCAGCTTAGCCAGGGACTATGGCTACACCTTC
>TRBJ2-3|TRBD2|TRBV9|-
CASSVGAATSGRTDTQYF
TGTGCCAGCAGCGTAGGGGCCGCGACTAGCGGGAGAACAGATACGCAGTATTTT
>TRBJ1-2|-|TRBV9|once
CASSVETGDGYTF
TGTGCCAGCAGCGTAGAGACTGGAGATGGCTACACCTTC
>TRBJ1-1|-|TRBV20-1|-
CSARELGFPFF
TGCAGTGCTAGAGAGTTGGGGTTTCCTTTCTTT
>TRBJ1-2|TRBD1|TRBV5-1|-
CASSLGTGEHYGYTF
TGCGCCAGCAGCTTGGGGACAGGGGAACACTATGGCTACACCTTC
>TRBJ1-2|-|TRBV6-1|-
CASSESRGYGYTF
TGTGCCAGCAGTGAAAGTCGGGGCTATGGCTACACCTTC
>TRBJ1-1|-|TRBV2|-
CASRAGATEAFF
TGTGCCAGCAGGGCAGGAGCAACTGAAGCTTTCTTT
>TRBJ2-1|TRBD2|TRBV7-8|few
CASSSRLAGGGNEQFF
TGTGCCAGCAGCTCTCGACTAGCGGGAGGGGGAAATGAGCAGTTCTTC
>TRBJ2-3|TRBD1|TRBV28|-
CASRDRARTDTQYF
TGTGCCAGCAGAGACAGGGCTAGGACAGATACGCAGTATTTT
>TRBJ1-1|-|TRBV19|-
CASSMDGSMNTEAFF
TGTGCCAGTAGTATGGATGGCAGTATGAACACTGAAGCTTTCTTT
>TRBJ1-5|-|TRBV11-2|-
CASSPRAFGGNQPQHF
TGTGCCAGCAGCCCGAGGGCGTTTGGGGGTAATCAGCCCCAGCATTTT
>TRBJ1-2|TRBD1|TRBV11-2|-
CASSLAFPRDSNYGYTF
TGTGCCAGCAGCTTAGCCTTCCCCCGGGACAGCAACTATGGCTACACCTTC
>TRBJ1-4|TRBD1|TRBV9|-
CASSGQGEKLFF
TGTGCCAGCAGCGGACAGGGTGAAAAACTGTTTTTT
>TRBJ2-5|TRBD2|TRBV11-2|few
CASSLSPSGQETQYF
TGTGCCAGCAGCTTATCCCCTAGCGGCCAAGAGACCCAGTACTTC
>TRBJ1-5|TRBD1|TRBV10-1|once
CAGRIRDRWFRSNQPQHF
TGCGCCGGAAGGATCCGGGACAGGTGGTTTAGGAGCAATCAGCCCCAGCATTTT
>TRBJ2-7|-|TRBV19|once
CASSRMSFSYEQYF
TGTGCCAGTAGCAGGATGTCGTTCTCCTACGAGCAGTACTTC
>TRBJ1-1|-|TRBV29-1|-
CSLAGVGNTEAFF
TGCAGCCTTGCAGGGGTGGGGAACACTGAAGCTTTCTTT
>TRBJ1-1|TRBD1|TRBV2|medium-sized
CASSDYRDRGLYTEAFF
TGTGCCAGCAGTGACTACCGGGACAGGGGGCTCTACACTGAAGCTTTCTTT
>TRBJ2-5|TRBD1|TRBV2|-
CASSERTGGRETQYF
TGTGCCAGCAGTGAAAGGACAGGCGGGCGAGAGACCCAGTACTTC
>TRBJ2-5|TRBD2|TRBV11-2|-
CASSLGAGGGQETQYF
TGTGCCAGCAGCTTAGGAGCGGGAGGTGGTCAGGAGACCCAGTACTTC
>TRBJ2-7|TRBD1|TRBV5-4|-
CASSSYGQGRGEQYF
TGTGCCAGCAGCTCCTATGGACAGGGCCGGGGGGAGCAGTACTTC
>TRBJ2-6|-|TRBV5-5|-
CASSGTGPGANVLTF
TGTGCCAGCAGCGGAACAGGTCCTGGGGCCAACGTCCTGACTTTC
>TRBJ2-2|-|TRBV6-4|-
CASSEQGWTGELFF
TGTGCCAGCAGTGAACAGGGATGGACCGGGGAGCTGTTTTTT
>TRBJ2-2|-|TRBV5-1|-
CASSWTTINTGELFF
TGCGCCAGCAGCTGGACCACTATAAACACCGGGGAGCTGTTTTTT
>TRBJ1-5|-|TRBV6-7|-
CASRTGTPDQPQHF
TGTGCCAGCAGAACCGGGACACCCGATCAGCCCCAGCATTTT
>TRBJ2-1|TRBD2|TRBV19|-
CASSTGTSKQFF
TGTGCCAGTAGTACCGGGACTAGCAAGCAGTTCTTC
>TRBJ2-5|TRBD2|TRBV5-4|few
CASSPWGSGGPQETQYF
TGTGCCAGCAGTCCTTGGGGTAGCGGGGGGCCCCAAGAGACCCAGTACTTC
>TRBJ1-1|-|TRBV15|-
CATSSRTLNTEAFF
TGTGCCACCAGCTCCCGGACCCTAAACACTGAAGCTTTCTTT
>TRBJ1-1|-|TRBV2|few
CASRLQGYEAFF
TGTGCCAGCAGACTCCAGGGGTATGAAGCTTTCTTT
>TRBJ1-4|-|TRBV15|-
CATSRVGRENEKLFF
TGTGCCACCAGCAGAGTGGGCAGGGAGAATGAAAAACTGTTTTTT
>TRBJ2-7|TRBD1|TRBV6-5|-
CASSYSTGGAYEQYF
TGTGCCAGCAGTTACTCGACAGGGGGCGCATACGAGCAGTACTTC
>TRBJ1-1|TRBD1|TRBV6-5|-
CASTGQGLNTEAFF
TGTGCCAGCACCGGACAGGGGCTGAACACTGAAGCTTTCTTT
>TRBJ1-4|-|TRBV6-5|-
CASSQGPGNEKLFF
TGTGCCAGCAGCCAGGGGCCTGGGAATGAAAAACTGTTTTTT
>TRBJ2-7|-|TRBV10-3|-
CAISNLAGASYEQYF
TGTGCCATCAGTAACCTTGCCGGGGCCTCTTACGAGCAGTACTTC
>TRBJ2-3|-|TRBV6-5|once
CASRSHTDTQYF
TGTGCCAGCCGCAGCCACACAGATACGCAGTATTTT
>TRBJ2-2|-|TRBV5-1|-
CASSLAPVSGTGELFF
TGCGCCAGCAGCTTGGCCCCAGTGTCGGGCACCGGGGAGCTGTTTTTT
>TRBJ1-1|-|TRBV19|-
CASSFPRGAEAFF
TGTGCCAGTAGTTTTCCTCGAGGGGCTGAAGCTTTCTTT
>TRBJ2-6|-|TRBV2|-
CASRRVDSGANVLTF
TGTGCCAGCAGGAGGGTGGACTCTGGGGCCAACGTCCTGACTTTC
>TRBJ1-5|-|TRBV5-8|-
CASSLDLAGANQPQHF
TGTGCCAGCAGCTTGGATCTTGCGGGCGCTAATCAGCCCCAGCATTTT
>TRBJ2-2|TRBD1|TRBV5-4|-
CASSFSGQGAGELFF
TGTGCCAGCAGCTTCTCGGGACAGGGGGCCGGGGAGCTGTTTTTT
>TRBJ1-2|TRBD1|TRBV30|-
CAWGGQGRSYTF
TGTGCCTGGGGAGGACAGGGCCGTAGCTACACCTTC
>TRBJ1-4|-|TRBV4-3|-
CASSPGTLEKLFF
TGCGCCAGCAGCCCCGGAACACTTGAAAAACTGTTTTTT
>TRBJ1-2|-|TRBV28|-
CASSSHTYGYTF
TGTGCCAGCAGCTCTCATACCTATGGCTACACCTTC
>TRBJ2-6|-|TRBV4-1|-
CASSQDDRSGANVLTF
TGCGCCAGCAGCCAAGATGACAGGTCTGGGGCCAACGTCCTGACTTTC
>TRBJ2-7|TRBD1|TRBV5-1|-
CASTKQGACGEQYF
TGCGCCAGCACCAAACAGGGGGCCTGTGGGGAGCAGTACTTC
>TRBJ2-7|-|TRBV18|-
CASSSKQGSYEQYF
TGTGCCAGCTCATCAAAACAGGGTTCCTACGAGCAGTACTTC
>TRBJ2-3|-|TRBV5-1|-
CASSSNTDTQYF
TGCGCCAGCAGCTCTAACACAGATACGCAGTATTTT
>TRBJ1-1|-|TRBV7-6|-
CASSSRREENTEAFF
TGTGCCAGCAGCTCCCGCAGGGAGGAGAACACTGAAGCTTTCTTT